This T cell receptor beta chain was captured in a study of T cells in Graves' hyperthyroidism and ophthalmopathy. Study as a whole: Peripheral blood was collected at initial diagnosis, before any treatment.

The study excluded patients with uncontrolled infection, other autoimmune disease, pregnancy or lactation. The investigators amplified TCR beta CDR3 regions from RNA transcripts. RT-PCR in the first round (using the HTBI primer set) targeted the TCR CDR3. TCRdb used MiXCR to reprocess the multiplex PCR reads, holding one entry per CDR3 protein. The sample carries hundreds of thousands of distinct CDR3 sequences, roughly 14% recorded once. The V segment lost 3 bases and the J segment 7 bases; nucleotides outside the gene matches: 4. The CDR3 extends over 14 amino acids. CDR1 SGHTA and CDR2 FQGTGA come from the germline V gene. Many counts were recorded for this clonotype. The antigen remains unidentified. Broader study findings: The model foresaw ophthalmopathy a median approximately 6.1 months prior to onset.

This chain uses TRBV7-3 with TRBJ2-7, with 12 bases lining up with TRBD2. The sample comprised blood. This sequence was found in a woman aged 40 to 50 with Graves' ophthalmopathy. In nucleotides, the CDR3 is TGTGCCAGCAGCTTGACTAGCGGGAGCAGGGAGCAGTACTTC. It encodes CASSLTSGSREQYF.